This passage covers 15 T cell receptor beta chains from one sample sequenced in a study of radiotherapy plus CTLA-4 blockade in lung cancer listed by TCRdb under 2018. The library relied on the immunoSEQ multiplex PCR assay. This immuneACCESS table, as held by TCRdb, lists in-frame sequences with V and J called but not all clones. Of the missing ones, under half trace to an unresolved V gene in checked studies; the others have no known cause. For this sample there are about 28,000 clones; 70% to 80% appear just once. The ten largest clonotypes hold around 8% of the sample. The sequenced sample was peripheral blood, obtained from a patient treated with radiotherapy plus ipilimumab. These receptors were obtained from a human donor with non-small cell lung cancer who had stable disease on radiotherapy plus ipilimumab.

V and J are TRBV5-1 and TRBJ1-6; no clear D. This CDR3 contains 14 residues. Germline CDR1 is SGHRS and CDR2 is YFSETQ. V lost 0 bases and J 6 bases, leaving 7 bases between the germline ends. The CDR3 DNA follows: TGCGCCAGCAGCTTGGACAGCAGTAATTCACCCCTCCACTTT. Amino acid sequence: CASSLDSSNSPLHF.

This chain joins TRBV2 and TRBJ1-2; D gene ambiguous. This CDR3 is built from 13 residues. V was pared by 4 bases and J by 8 bases, with 14 bases between. The germline gives CDR1 SNHLY, CDR2 FYNNEI. Here the CDR3 reads CASSGEKVGGYTF. Here the CDR3 DNA reads TGTGCCAGCAGTGGGGAGAAGGTCGGCGGCTACACCTTC.

Relative to its sample, this clone is medium-sized. The gene calls are TRBV19 and TRBJ2-7; no clear D gene. The CDR3 runs to 15 residues. The germline V gene has CDR1 LNHDA and CDR2 SQIVND (reference sequence). Trimming took off 4 bases at V and 6 bases at J, with 19 bases between the two ends. The CDR3 region is CASSTPGGRLLEQYF. CDR3 bases: TGTGCCAGTAGTACCCCGGGTGGCCGGCTCCTCGAGCAGTACTTC.

This clone was seen a single time. The rearrangement joins TRBV2 to TRBJ1-2; possible D gene TRBD1, 5 bases. Trimming shortened V by 1 base and J by 1 base, and 10 bases separated the two germline ends. Germline V gene lookup returns CDR1 SNHLY and CDR2 FYNNEI. The CDR3 runs to 15 residues. This chain's CDR3 is CASSEGTTHNYGYTF. CDR3 DNA sequence: TGTGCCAGCAGTGAAGGGACAACCCATAACTATGGCTACACCTTC.

The rearrangement links TRBV6-5 to TRBJ2-1, with 9 bases fitting TRBD1. Germline V CDR1 and CDR2: MNHEY, SVGAGI. The junction had 12 bases not matched to a gene; V was cut back by 8 bases and J by 7 bases. This CDR3 region has 15 residues. Written as DNA, the CDR3 is TGTGCCAGCGGAGGGACGGGACAGGGTTGGAATGAGCAGTTCTTC. Translated: CASGGTGQGWNEQFF.

This clone showed up just a few times. The same CDR3 also results from other DNA sequences found in this sample. This chain connects TRBV10-3 to TRBJ1-3; 9 bases match TRBD1. The V segment lost 9 bases and the J segment 3 bases; nucleotides outside the gene matches: 6. Germline lookup yields CDR1 ENHRY and CDR2 SYGVKD. The CDR3 contains 14 residues. The CDR3 protein is CAIWTGVDGNTIYF. CDR3 in DNA: TGTGCCATTTGGACAGGGGTGGATGGAAACACCATATATTTT.

This clone appeared a few times. This chain links TRBV5-6 with TRBJ2-5; 8 bases align to TRBD2. Losses at the gene ends were 1 base for V and 4 bases for J; bases not matched to a gene: 3. The CDR3 spans 14 residues. Germline V lookup: CDR1 SGHDT, CDR2 YYEEEE. CDR3 residues: CASSLRGGGETQYF. The CDR3 DNA reads TGTGCCAGCAGCTTGCGGGGGGGTGGAGAGACCCAGTACTTC.

The rearrangement links TRBV27 to TRBJ1-6; no definite D call. Per the germline V gene, CDR1 is MNHEY and CDR2 is SMNVEV (reference sequence). The V gene lost 3 bases and the J gene lost 6 bases, with 6 bases spanning the gap. The CDR3 has 13 residues. CDR3 DNA sequence: TGTGCCAGCAGTTTCCTCCGTAATTCACCCCTCCACTTT. Residues: CASSFLRNSPLHF.

This clone was observed a handful of times. This rearrangement joins TRBV7-2 to TRBJ2-7, with a tentative D call TRBD1 (6 bases). Germline V CDR1 and CDR2: SGHTA, FQGNSA. This CDR3 spans 13 amino acids. Trimming shortened V by 4 bases and J by 5 bases, and 12 bases separated the two germline ends. The CDR3 here is CASSSGHLDEQYF. In nucleotides, the CDR3 is TGTGCCAGCAGCTCGGGACATCTGGACGAGCAGTACTTC.

The V gene is TRBV27, the J gene TRBJ2-1; D may correspond to TRBD1 or TRBD2 (5 bases each). With 2 bases removed from V and 3 bases from J, the gap between germline ends came to 11 bases. There are 15 residues in the CDR3. Germline CDR1 reads MNHEY; CDR2 reads SMNVEV (reference sequence). The CDR3, as DNA: TGTGCCAGCAGTTTAAGGTGGGGGAGCTACAATGAGCAGTTCTTC. It yields the protein CASSLRWGSYNEQFF.

By its share, this clone is medium-sized. The chain joins TRBV21-1 to TRBJ2-7; TRBD1 is the table's D call, not checked against the DNA. TRBV21-1 counts as a pseudogene. The CDR3 spans 19 residues. CDR3 in DNA: TGTGCCAGCAGCAAAGAGGGGGTGACGGGAACCCTGGTATCCTACGAGCAGTACTTC. This codes for CASSKEGVTGTLVSYEQYF.

This chain connects TRBV6-6 to TRBJ2-2, with D unclear. Deletions cut 0 bases from V and 3 bases from J, with 8 bases between. Looked up from germline, CDR1 is MNHNY and CDR2 is SVGAGI (reference sequence). The CDR3 loop spans 15 amino acids. The chain's CDR3 is CASSYSTQHTGELFF. In DNA form, the CDR3 reads TGTGCCAGCAGTTACTCGACACAGCACACCGGGGAGCTGTTTTTT.

The chain recombines TRBV7-6 with TRBJ1-1; D is unresolved. This CDR3 region has 13 residues. The V and J ends lost 1 base and 6 bases respectively, with 9 bases between them. CDR1 is SGHVS, CDR2 FNYEAQ, per germline. CDR3 DNA: TGTGCCAGCAGCTTAGAAGAGGGAGCTGAAGCTTTCTTT. Protein sequence: CASSLEEGAEAFF.

This chain links TRBV30 with TRBJ1-5; a weak D match, TRBD1 (6 bases). Between the trimmed V and J ends, which lost 3 bases and 0 bases, there was a span of 15 bases. The CDR3 totals 16 residues. Germline V lookup: CDR1 GTSNPN, CDR2 SVGIG (reference sequence). CDR3 in DNA: TGTGCCTGGAGAGGGGGGGTAAGGGATAGCAATCAGCCCCAGCATTTT. The encoded protein is CAWRGGVRDSNQPQHF.

The genes are TRBV6-1 and TRBJ1-1; 9 bases are a match to TRBD1. The trim removed 0 bases at V and 5 bases at J, leaving 10 bases unmatched. This CDR3 has 17 amino acids. The germline CDR1 and CDR2 sequences are MNHNS and SASEGT. The DNA for the CDR3 is TGTGCCAGCAGTGAAGCGCTGAAAGGGACAGGGAAAACTGAAGCTTTCTTT. It encodes CASSEALKGTGKTEAFF.